Presented here are 22 T cell receptor beta chains from one specimen sequenced in a study of CD8+CD57+ T cells in acquired aplastic anemia. Sequencing was done on patients that had shown CD8+CD57+ cell expansion by flow cytometry. The template for TCR beta VDJ and CDR3 sequence profiling was genomic DNA. TCRdb passed the reads through MiXCR, listing each CDR3 protein once. The table records a few hundred thousand distinct CDR3 sequences, around 82% of them present only once. Sequenced: sorted CD4+, CD8+, or CD8+CD57+ T cells (not recorded which) from PBMCs. The source of these receptors is a human donor with aplastic anemia.

The CDR3 reads CSARWRDGYTF. CDR3 sequence (DNA): TGCAGTGCTAGGTGGCGAGATGGCTACACCTTC. The chain carries TRBV20-1 and TRBJ1-2; D is ambiguous. Germline CDR1 and CDR2: DFQATT and SNEGSKA (reference sequence). This CDR3 contains 11 residues. Between the trimmed V and J ends, which lost 3 bases and 6 bases, there was a span of 8 bases.

Comments on this clonotype: The limits of the CDR3 on the DNA are not certain, so only TCRdb's listed CDR3 is given. The J gene is TRBJ2-1, the V gene TRBV7-6; TRBD1, as called in the table, went unchecked against the DNA. Germline V gives CDR1 SGHVS, CDR2 FNYEAQ. The CDR3 comprises 22 residues, both ends counted. CDR3 sequence reads: CTSSQTSVYFCAITAGHNEQFF.

The chain recombines TRBV7-9 with TRBJ2-3, with D possibly called TRBD1 or TRBD2 (6 bases each). Germline V gives CDR1 SEHNR, CDR2 FQNEAQ (reference sequence). V was shortened by 7 bases and J by 10 bases, with 21 bases between the two germline ends. This CDR3 spans 14 amino acids. Written as DNA, the CDR3 is TGTGCCAGCAAGTTAGCAGGGGAGGCCTACGCGCAGTATTTT. Protein product: CASKLAGEAYAQYF.

In its sample, this clonotype was seen once. The chain is built from TRBV9 and TRBJ2-1; 8 positions agree with TRBD2. This CDR3 spans 16 amino acids. The V and J ends lost 5 bases and 11 bases, in that order; junction bases with no gene match: 18. Germline CDR1 is SGDLS and CDR2 is YYNGEE. CDR3 residues: CASSHGLAAADTQQFF. The DNA for the CDR3 is TGTGCCAGCAGTCACGGACTAGCAGCCGCAGATACGCAGCAGTTCTTC.

This chain connects TRBV9 to TRBJ2-3; 7 bases align to TRBD2. The CDR3 has 14 residues. CDR1 SGDLS and CDR2 YYNGEE come from the germline V gene. The V and J ends lost 5 bases and 13 bases, in that order; junction bases with no gene match: 16. The CDR3 DNA sequence: TGTGCCAGCAGTGGTGAAGCGGGGCACGATGCGGAGTATTTT. Its translation: CASSGEAGHDAEYF.

The DNA for the CDR3 is TGTGCCAGCAGCTTAGATCGTACAGGAGAGACCCAGTACTTC. Amino acid sequence: CASSLDRTGETQYF. The genes are TRBV11-3 and TRBJ2-5; weak D call: TRBD1 (5 bases). With 0 bases removed from V and 4 bases from J, the gap between germline ends came to 9 bases. This CDR3 contains 14 residues. Germline CDR1 SGHNT, CDR2 YENEEA.

The chain is built from TRBV4-1 and TRBJ1-1; tentative D call: TRBD1 (6 bases). Trimming took off 0 bases at V and 1 base at J, with 12 bases between the two ends. CDR3 length equals 16 residues. Germline loops: CDR1 MGHRA, CDR2 YSYEKL. The CDR3 DNA reads TGCGCCAGCAGCCAAGAAGGACAGCGAAAGAACACTGAAGCTTTCTTT. As protein: CASSQEGQRKNTEAFF.

This rearrangement joins TRBV2 to TRBJ1-1; no clear D. The CDR3 runs to 11 residues. Trimming left V 6 bases short and J 6 bases short, with 8 bases between. Germline CDR1 is SNHLY and CDR2 is FYNNEI. CDR3 amino acids: CASSPDAEAFF. The DNA of the CDR3 is TGTGCCAGCAGCCCCGACGCTGAAGCTTTCTTT.

Details on this clonotype: A read error may produce the germline difference seen at one junction end. This sequence joins TRBV7-9 and TRBJ1-1; D is unresolved. The CDR3 totals 15 residues. Germline CDR1 SEHNR, CDR2 FQNEAQ (reference sequence). The chain's CDR3 is CASSLDVGRKDEDFF. The CDR3 region has the DNA TGTGCCAGCAGCCTCGATGTCGGGAGGAAGGATGAAGATTTCTTT.

Only one count was recorded for this clonotype. The V call is TRBV10-3, the J call TRBJ1-1, with a possible D match to TRBD1 (5 bases). The germline V gene encodes CDR1 ENHRY and CDR2 SYGVKD. The CDR3 spans 15 residues. V was trimmed by 0 bases and J by 5 bases, leaving 13 bases between them. The CDR3 DNA sequence: TGTGCCATCAGTGAGTCTTCAGGGTGGGAGACTGAAGCTTTCTTT. It is translated as CAISESSGWETEAFF.

The rearrangement uses TRBV11-3 and TRBJ2-1, with unresolved D. The V gene lost 2 bases and the J gene lost 10 bases, with 18 bases spanning the gap. Per the germline V gene, CDR1 is SGHNT and CDR2 is YENEEA. The CDR3 contains 15 residues. CDR3: CASSLNPRRAYEQFF. The CDR3 DNA sequence: TGTGCCAGCAGCTTAAACCCAAGAAGGGCCTACGAGCAGTTCTTC.

The rearrangement links TRBV29-1 to TRBJ2-1; D is uncertain. Germline assignment: CDR1 SQVTM and CDR2 ANQGSEA. The V gene lost 1 base and the J gene lost 6 bases, with 7 bases spanning the gap. The CDR3 is 12 amino acids. The CDR3 region has the DNA TGCAGCGTTGAAGTAGATGTCAATGAGCAGTTCTTC. The encoded protein is CSVEVDVNEQFF.

With regard to this clonotype: The CDR3 carries no conserved terminal phenylalanine or tryptophan, so it likely arises from a read error. Because the CDR3's place on the DNA is in doubt, the DNA is left out and the CDR3 is given as listed by TCRdb. The V and J genes are TRBV19 and TRBJ2-1; the tabulated D call, TRBD1, remains unverified against the DNA. CDR1 is LNHDA and CDR2 is SQIVND in the germline V gene (reference sequence). Including both end residues, the CDR3 is 14 amino acids long. Here the CDR3 reads CASSSTSWWGYTFV.

This rearrangement joins TRBV2 to TRBJ2-1; 9 bases line up with TRBD1. With 6 bases clipped from V and 7 bases from J, the junction kept 10 bases outside the gene matches. The CDR3 loop spans 15 amino acids. Germline CDR1 and CDR2: SNHLY and FYNNEI. DNA for the CDR3: TGTGCCAGCAGGGACAGGGGTGGCGCAAAGAATGAGCAGTTCTTC. Protein product: CASRDRGGAKNEQFF.

This chain links TRBV20-1 with TRBJ1-1; no clear D gene. V dropped 6 bases and J dropped 2 bases, with 16 bases sitting between them. CDR3 length equals 14 residues. CDR1 and CDR2 from the germline V gene are DFQATT and SNEGSKA (reference sequence). The CDR3 DNA reads as TGCAGTGCCAGTAGTATAGGTTTAAACACTGAAGCTTTCTTT. Its translation is CSASSIGLNTEAFF.

The chain couples TRBV9 to TRBJ2-2; D gene ambiguous. This CDR3 region has 14 residues. Per germline, CDR1 SGDLS and CDR2 YYNGEE. Trimming cost V 0 bases and J 4 bases, with 7 bases left between them. The CDR3: CASSVAGCTGELFF. The CDR3 region has the DNA TGTGCCAGCAGCGTAGCTGGGTGCACCGGGGAGCTGTTTTTT.

The CDR3 coding sequence is TGTGCCAGCAGCTTGAGGGCAGATACGCAGTATTGTTACACCTTC. Its translation is CASSLRADTQYCYTF. The chain is built from TRBV9 and TRBJ1-2; D remains unclear. The germline CDR1 and CDR2 sequences are SGDLS and YYNGEE. The V end lost 4 bases, the J end lost 11 bases, and 24 bases lay between the germline ends. The CDR3 consists of 15 residues. The full variable domain, its missing parts supplied by reference TRBV9 and TRBJ1-2, is DSGVTQTPKHLITATGQRVTLRCSPRSGDLSVYWYQQSLDQGLQFLIQYYNGEERAKGNILERFSAQQFPDLHSELNLSSLELGDSALYFCASSLRADTQYCYTFGSGTRLTVV.

This clonotype was seen ten or more times. This chain connects TRBV14 to TRBJ2-1; 10 bases map to TRBD1. Germline-derived CDR1 and CDR2 are SGHDN and FVKESK. The V segment lost 4 bases and the J segment 10 bases; nucleotides outside the gene matches: 7. The CDR3 consists of 14 residues. CDR3 nucleotides: TGTGCCAGCAGCCCGGGACAGGGGTTTAGGGAGCAGTTCTTC. Residues: CASSPGQGFREQFF. The whole variable domain, remainder taken from reference TRBV14 and TRBJ2-1, is EAGVTQFPSHSVIEKGQTVTLRCDPISGHDNLYWYRRVMGKEIKFLLHFVKESKQDESGMPNNRFLAERTGGTYSTLKVQPAELEDSGVYFCASSPGQGFREQFFGPGTRLTVL.

This clonotype was seen only a few times. The genes are TRBV11-3 and TRBJ1-1; a possible D gene is TRBD1 (5 bases). In germline, CDR1 is SGHNT, CDR2 YENEEA. V was clipped by 0 bases and J by 2 bases, with 7 bases between them. The CDR3 totals 14 residues. Written as DNA, the CDR3 is TGTGCCAGCAGCTTAGATAGGACAAACACTGAAGCTTTCTTT. It is translated as CASSLDRTNTEAFF.

In the case of this clonotype: One end of the junction is discordant with germline, which a read error may explain. The chain is built from TRBV7-7 and TRBJ2-3, with D perhaps given as TRBD1 or TRBD2 (5 bases each). The CDR3 contains 13 residues. Germline V lookup: CDR1 SSHAT, CDR2 FNYEAQ (reference sequence). The chain's CDR3 is CASGNGASDTKHF. The CDR3 DNA reads TGTGCCAGCGGGAACGGGGCTTCAGATACGAAGCATTTT.

On this clonotype itself: One junction end does not reproduce the germline sequence, and a read error may be involved. The chain couples TRBV11-3 to TRBJ2-5, with no clear D. Germline V gene sequence: CDR1 SGHNT, CDR2 YENEEA. CDR3 length equals 12 residues. CDR3 sequence: CAGSWARETQYF. The CDR3 nucleotides read TGTGCCGGCAGCTGGGCTAGGGAGACCCAGTACTTC.

As for this clonotype: Germline and junction disagree at one end, which may indicate a read error. The V and J genes are TRBV7-9 and TRBJ2-3; 7 bases fit TRBD1. The germline gives CDR1 SEHNR, CDR2 FQNEAQ (reference sequence). The CDR3 has 13 amino acids. CDR3 sequence: CASSQGGQVDEHF. CDR3 in DNA: TGCGCCAGCAGCCAAGGGGGCCAGGTGGATGAGCATTTC.